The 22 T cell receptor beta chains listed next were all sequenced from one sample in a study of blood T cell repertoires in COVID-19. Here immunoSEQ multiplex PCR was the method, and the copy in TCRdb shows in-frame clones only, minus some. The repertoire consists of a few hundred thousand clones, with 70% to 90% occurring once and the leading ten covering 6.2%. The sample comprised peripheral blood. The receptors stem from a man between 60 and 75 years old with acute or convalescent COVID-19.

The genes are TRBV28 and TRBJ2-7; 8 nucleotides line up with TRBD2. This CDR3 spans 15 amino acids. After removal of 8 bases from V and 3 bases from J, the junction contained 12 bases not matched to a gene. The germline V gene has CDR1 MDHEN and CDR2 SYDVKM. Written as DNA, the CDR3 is TGTGCCAGCGACGGGTATCAGCGGGAGCTCTACGAGCAGTACTTC. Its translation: CASDGYQRELYEQYF. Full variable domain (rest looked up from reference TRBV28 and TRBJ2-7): DVKVTQSSRYLVKRTGEKVFLECVQDMDHENMFWYRQDPGLGLRLIYFSYDVKMKEKGDIPEGYSVSREKKERFSLILESASTNQTSMYLCASDGYQRELYEQYFGPGTRLTVT.

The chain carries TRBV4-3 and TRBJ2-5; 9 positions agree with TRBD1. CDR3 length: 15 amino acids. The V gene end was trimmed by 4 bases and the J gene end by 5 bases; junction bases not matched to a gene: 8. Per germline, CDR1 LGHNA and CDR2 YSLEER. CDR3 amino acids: CASSPTGTGSETQYF. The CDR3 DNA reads TGCGCCAGCAGCCCAACCGGGACAGGGTCGGAGACCCAGTACTTC.

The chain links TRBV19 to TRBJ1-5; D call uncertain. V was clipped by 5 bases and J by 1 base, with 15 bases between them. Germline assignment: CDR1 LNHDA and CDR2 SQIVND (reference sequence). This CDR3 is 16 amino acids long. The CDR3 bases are TGTGCCAGTAGTGCTGCGGTCTACTTAAGCAATCAGCCCCAGCATTTT. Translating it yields CASSAAVYLSNQPQHF.

The DNA for the CDR3 is TGTGCCAGCAGCTTCGGGGCGGGGGAGGAAGAGACCCAGTACTTC. Protein sequence: CASSFGAGEEETQYF. The rearrangement links TRBV7-6 to TRBJ2-5, with TRBD2 identical over 7 bases. The V gene's germline CDR1 is SGHVS and CDR2 FNYEAQ. J was trimmed by 3 bases and V by 3 bases; bases with no gene match: 7. The CDR3 sequence is 15 residues long.

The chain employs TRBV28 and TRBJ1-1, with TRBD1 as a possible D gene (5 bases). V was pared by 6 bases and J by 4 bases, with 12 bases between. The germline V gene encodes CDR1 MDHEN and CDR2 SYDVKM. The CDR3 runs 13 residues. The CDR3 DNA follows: TGTGCCAGCAGCCCCACAGGATTCACTGAAGCTTTCTTT. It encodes CASSPTGFTEAFF.

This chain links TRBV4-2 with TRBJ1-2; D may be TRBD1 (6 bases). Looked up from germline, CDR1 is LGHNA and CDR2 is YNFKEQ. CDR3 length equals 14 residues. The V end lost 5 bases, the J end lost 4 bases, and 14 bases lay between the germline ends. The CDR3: CASSVSQGFYGYTF. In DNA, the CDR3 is TGTGCCAGCAGCGTATCACAGGGTTTCTATGGCTACACCTTC.

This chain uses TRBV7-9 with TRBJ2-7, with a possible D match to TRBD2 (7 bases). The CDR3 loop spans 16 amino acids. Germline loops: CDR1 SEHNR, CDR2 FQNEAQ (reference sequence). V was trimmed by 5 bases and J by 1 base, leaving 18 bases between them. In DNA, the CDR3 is TGTGCCAGCAGCCTCCTGGGGGCGGGAGTTTCCTACGAGCAGTACTTC. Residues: CASSLLGAGVSYEQYF.

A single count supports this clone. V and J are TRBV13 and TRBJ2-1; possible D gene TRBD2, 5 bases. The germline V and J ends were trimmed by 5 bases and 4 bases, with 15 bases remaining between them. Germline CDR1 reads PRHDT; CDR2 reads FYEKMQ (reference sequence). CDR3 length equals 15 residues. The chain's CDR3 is CASSPVGTGYNEQFF. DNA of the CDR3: TGTGCCAGCAGCCCCGTGGGAACGGGATACAATGAGCAGTTCTTC.

The CDR3 nucleotides are TGTGCCAACCCGCAGGCTAATGAAAAACTGTTTTTT. Protein sequence: CANPQANEKLFF. This chain links TRBV6-4 with TRBJ1-4, with D hard to call. The CDR3 has 12 amino acids. Germline CDR1 MRHNA, CDR2 SNTAGT. V lost 10 bases and J lost 3, with 9 bases in between.

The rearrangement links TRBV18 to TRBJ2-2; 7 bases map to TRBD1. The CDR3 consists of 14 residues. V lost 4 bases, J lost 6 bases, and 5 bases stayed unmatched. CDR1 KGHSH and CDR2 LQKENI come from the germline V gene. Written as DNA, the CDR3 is TGTGCCAGCTCACGGCAGGGGGTCGCCGGGGAGCTGTTTTTT. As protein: CASSRQGVAGELFF. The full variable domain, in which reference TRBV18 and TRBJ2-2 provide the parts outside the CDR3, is NAGVMQNPRHLVRRRGQEARLRCSPMKGHSHVYWYRQLPEEGLKFMVYLQKENIIDESGMPKERFSAEFPKEGPSILRIQQVVRGDSAAYFCASSRQGVAGELFFGEGSRLTVL.

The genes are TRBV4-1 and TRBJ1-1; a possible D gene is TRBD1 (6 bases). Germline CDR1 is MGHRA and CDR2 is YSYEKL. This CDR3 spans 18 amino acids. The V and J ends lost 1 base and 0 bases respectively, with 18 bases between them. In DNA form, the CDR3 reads TGCGCCAGCAGCCAAGGAAGAACAGGGTGGGGTATGAACACTGAAGCTTTCTTT. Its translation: CASSQGRTGWGMNTEAFF.

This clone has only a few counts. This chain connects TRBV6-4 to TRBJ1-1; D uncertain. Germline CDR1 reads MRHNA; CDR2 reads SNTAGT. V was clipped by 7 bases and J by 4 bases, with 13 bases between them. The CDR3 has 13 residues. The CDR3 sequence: CASKREAGTEAFF. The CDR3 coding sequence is TGTGCCAGCAAGAGGGAAGCGGGCACTGAAGCTTTCTTT.

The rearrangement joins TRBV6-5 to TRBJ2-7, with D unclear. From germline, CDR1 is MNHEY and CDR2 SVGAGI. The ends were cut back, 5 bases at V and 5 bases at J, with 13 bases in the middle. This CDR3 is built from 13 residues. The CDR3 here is CASSSPLRNEQYF. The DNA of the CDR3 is TGTGCCAGCAGTAGTCCGCTGCGTAACGAGCAGTACTTC.

The CDR3 loop is CASSPRPRAGFFYEQYF. The CDR3 nucleotides are TGTGCCAGCAGTCCAAGACCCAGGGCAGGCTTCTTCTACGAGCAGTACTTC. This rearrangement joins TRBV27 to TRBJ2-7, with D possibly being TRBD1 (5 bases). CDR1 MNHEY and CDR2 SMNVEV come from the germline V gene (reference sequence). The CDR3 extends over 17 amino acids. Trimming took 5 bases from V and 3 from J, leaving 23 bases between them.

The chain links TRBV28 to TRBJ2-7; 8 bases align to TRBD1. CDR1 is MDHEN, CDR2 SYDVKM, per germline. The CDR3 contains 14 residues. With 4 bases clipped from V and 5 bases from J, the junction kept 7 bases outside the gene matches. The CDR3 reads CASSSRTGNHEQYF. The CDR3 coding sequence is TGTGCCAGCAGTTCACGGACAGGGAACCACGAGCAGTACTTC. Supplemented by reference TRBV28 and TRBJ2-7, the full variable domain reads DVKVTQSSRYLVKRTGEKVFLECVQDMDHENMFWYRQDPGLGLRLIYFSYDVKMKEKGDIPEGYSVSREKKERFSLILESASTNQTSMYLCASSSRTGNHEQYFGPGTRLTVT.

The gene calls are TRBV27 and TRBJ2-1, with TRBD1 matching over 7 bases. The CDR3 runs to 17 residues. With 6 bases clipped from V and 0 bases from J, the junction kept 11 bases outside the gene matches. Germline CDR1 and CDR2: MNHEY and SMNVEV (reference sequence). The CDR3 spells CASSLRIGGSSYNEQFF. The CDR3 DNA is TGTGCCAGCAGCCTAAGAATAGGGGGCAGCTCCTACAATGAGCAGTTCTTC.

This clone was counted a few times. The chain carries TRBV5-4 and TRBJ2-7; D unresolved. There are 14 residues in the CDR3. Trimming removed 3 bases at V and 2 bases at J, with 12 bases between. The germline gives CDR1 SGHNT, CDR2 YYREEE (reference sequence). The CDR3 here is CASSSEPEPYEQYF. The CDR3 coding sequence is TGTGCCAGCAGCTCTGAGCCCGAGCCCTACGAGCAGTACTTC.

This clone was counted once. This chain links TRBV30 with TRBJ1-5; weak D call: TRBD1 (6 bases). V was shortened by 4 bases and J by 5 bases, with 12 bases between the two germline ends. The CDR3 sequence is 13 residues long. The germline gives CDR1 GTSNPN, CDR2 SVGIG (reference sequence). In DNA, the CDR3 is TGTGCCTGGAAACAGGGACTACATCAGCCCCAGCATTTT. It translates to CAWKQGLHQPQHF.

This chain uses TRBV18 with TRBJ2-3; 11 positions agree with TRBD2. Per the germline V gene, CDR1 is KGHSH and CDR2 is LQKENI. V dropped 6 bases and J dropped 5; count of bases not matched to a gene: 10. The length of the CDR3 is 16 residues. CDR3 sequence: CASSDRLAGLVDTQYF. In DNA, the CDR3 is TGTGCCAGCTCCGACCGACTAGCGGGATTAGTAGATACGCAGTATTTT.

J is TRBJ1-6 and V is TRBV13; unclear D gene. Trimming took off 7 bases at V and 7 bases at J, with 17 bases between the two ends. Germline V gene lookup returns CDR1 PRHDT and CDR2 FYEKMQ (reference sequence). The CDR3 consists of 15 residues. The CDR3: CASTFGMRANSPLHF. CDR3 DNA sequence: TGTGCCAGCACCTTTGGGATGAGGGCGAATTCACCCCTCCACTTT.

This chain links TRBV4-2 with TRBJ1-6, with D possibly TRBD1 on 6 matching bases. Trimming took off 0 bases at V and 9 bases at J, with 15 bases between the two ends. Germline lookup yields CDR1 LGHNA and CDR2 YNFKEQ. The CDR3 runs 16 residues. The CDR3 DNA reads TGTGCCAGCAGCCAAGATAGGGGGACGGTAGGTTCACCCCTCCACTTT. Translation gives CASSQDRGTVGSPLHF.

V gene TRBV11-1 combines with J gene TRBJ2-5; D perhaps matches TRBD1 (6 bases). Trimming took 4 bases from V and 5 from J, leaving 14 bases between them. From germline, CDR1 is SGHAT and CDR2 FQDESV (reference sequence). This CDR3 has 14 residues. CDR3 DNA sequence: TGTGCCAGCAGCTCTAACAGGGTTCGGGAGACCCAGTACTTC. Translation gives CASSSNRVRETQYF.